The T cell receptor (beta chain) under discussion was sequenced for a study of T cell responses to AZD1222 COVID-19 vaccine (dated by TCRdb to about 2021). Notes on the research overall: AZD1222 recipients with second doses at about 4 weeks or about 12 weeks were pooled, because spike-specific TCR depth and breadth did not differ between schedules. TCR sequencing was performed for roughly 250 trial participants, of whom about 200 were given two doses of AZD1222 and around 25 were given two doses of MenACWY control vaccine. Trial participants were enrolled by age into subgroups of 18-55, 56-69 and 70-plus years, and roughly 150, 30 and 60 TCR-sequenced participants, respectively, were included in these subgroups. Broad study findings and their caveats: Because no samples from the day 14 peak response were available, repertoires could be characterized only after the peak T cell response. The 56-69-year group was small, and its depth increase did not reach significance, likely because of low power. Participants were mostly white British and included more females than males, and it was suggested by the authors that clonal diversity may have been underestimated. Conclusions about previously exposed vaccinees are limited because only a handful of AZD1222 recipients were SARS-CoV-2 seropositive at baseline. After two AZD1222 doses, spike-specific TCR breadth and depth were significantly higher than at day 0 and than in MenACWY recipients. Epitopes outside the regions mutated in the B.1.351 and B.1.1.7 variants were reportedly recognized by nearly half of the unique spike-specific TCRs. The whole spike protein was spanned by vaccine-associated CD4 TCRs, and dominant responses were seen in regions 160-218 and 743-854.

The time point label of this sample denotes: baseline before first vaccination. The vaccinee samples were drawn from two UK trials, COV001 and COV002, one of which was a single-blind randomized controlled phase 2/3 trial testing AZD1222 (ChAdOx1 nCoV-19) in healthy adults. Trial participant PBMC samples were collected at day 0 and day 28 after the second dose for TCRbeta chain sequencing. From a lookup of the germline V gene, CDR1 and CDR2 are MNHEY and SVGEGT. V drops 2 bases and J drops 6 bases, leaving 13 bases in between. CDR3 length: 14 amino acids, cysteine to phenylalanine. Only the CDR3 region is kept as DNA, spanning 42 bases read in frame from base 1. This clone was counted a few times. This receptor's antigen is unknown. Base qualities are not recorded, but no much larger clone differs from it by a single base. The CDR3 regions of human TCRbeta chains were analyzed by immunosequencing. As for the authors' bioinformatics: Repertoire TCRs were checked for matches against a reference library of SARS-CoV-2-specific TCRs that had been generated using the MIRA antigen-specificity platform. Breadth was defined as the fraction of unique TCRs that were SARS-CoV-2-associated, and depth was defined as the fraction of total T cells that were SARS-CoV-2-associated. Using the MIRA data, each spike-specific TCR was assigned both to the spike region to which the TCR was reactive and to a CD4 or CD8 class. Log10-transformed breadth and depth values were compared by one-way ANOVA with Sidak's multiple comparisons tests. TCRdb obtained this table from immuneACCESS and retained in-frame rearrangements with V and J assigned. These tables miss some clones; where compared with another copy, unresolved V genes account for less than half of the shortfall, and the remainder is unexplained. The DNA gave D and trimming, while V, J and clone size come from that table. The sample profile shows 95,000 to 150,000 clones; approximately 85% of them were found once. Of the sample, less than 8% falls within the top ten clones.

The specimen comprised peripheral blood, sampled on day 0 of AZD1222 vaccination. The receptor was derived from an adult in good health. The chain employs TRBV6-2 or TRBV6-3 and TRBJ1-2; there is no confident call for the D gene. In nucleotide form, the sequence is TGTGCCAGCAGTTACGGACCGTTCCAGGATGGCTACACCTTC. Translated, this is CASSYGPFQDGYTF.